The 22 T cell receptor beta chains below all came from one sample that was sequenced in a study of blood T cells in healthy people across ages. Next came a second PCR, run for about 6 to 11 cycles, which used a sample-barcoded 5' primer along with a J-beta primer mix. TCRdb recomputed calls from the 5' RACE reads with MiXCR, one row per CDR3 protein. The repertoire includes about 930,000 distinct CDR3 sequences, around 29% of them detected once, and about a tenth sits in the top ten. This sample also appeared in a second study, on T cells of mothers and their children.

Specimen: blood. These TCRs come from a woman in her 40s in good health.

This clonotype was detected a few times. The chain recombines TRBV29-1 with TRBJ1-2, with TRBD1 matching 8 bases. CDR1 is SQVTM and CDR2 is ANQGSEA in the germline V gene. CDR3 length equals 13 residues. Trimming removed 4 bases from V and 8 bases from J; junction bases left unmatched: 9. CDR3 bases: TGCAGCGTTGTCAAAGGACAGGGTAGCGGCTACACCTTC. This translates into CSVVKGQGSGYTF.

The chain couples TRBV11-2 to TRBJ1-2; D is perhaps TRBD1 (5 bases). The CDR3 length is 15 residues. Germline V gene lookup returns CDR1 SGHAT and CDR2 FQNNGV. Trimming cost V 6 bases and J 8 bases, with 22 bases left between them. CDR3 sequence (DNA): TGTGCCAGCAGGAGCCCTAGGGGCTGGGGAAGCGGCTACACCTTC. Residues: CASRSPRGWGSGYTF.

As to this clonotype: The junction departs from the called germline gene at one end, perhaps through a read error. The chain has TRBV11-2 and TRBJ2-5; TRBD1 aligns across 8 bases. Per germline, CDR1 SGHAT and CDR2 FQNNGV. The CDR3 is 15 residues long. The CDR3 nucleotides read TGTGTCAGCAGCCGACGGACAGGGCTGGACGGAACCCAGTACTTC. The encoded protein is CVSSRRTGLDGTQYF.

The chain carries TRBV15 and TRBJ1-1, with D possibly being TRBD1 (5 bases). Trimming took off 0 bases at V and 6 bases at J, with 11 bases between the two ends. The CDR3 length is 14 residues. Germline V lookup: CDR1 LNHNV, CDR2 YYDKDF (reference sequence). CDR3 protein: CATSRDGGGSEAFF. DNA of the CDR3: TGTGCCACCAGCAGAGATGGGGGGGGGTCTGAAGCTTTCTTT.

This clonotype was observed at least ten times. This chain joins TRBV5-1 and TRBJ1-1; 9 nucleotides align to TRBD1. CDR3 length: 13 residues. CDR1 and CDR2 (germline): SGHRS, YFSETQ. After removal of 1 base from V and 10 bases from J, the junction contained 5 bases not matched to a gene. As DNA, the CDR3 is TGCGCCAGCAGCTTGTCACAGGGGGCAGGAGCTTTCTTT. Translation: CASSLSQGAGAFF.

For this clonotype: Since a much larger clone is just one base distant, this may be a read error. The rearrangement links TRBV3-1 to TRBJ2-5, with 7 bases fitting TRBD1. The CDR3 has 13 residues. J was trimmed by 11 bases and V by 8 bases; bases with no gene match: 14. In germline, CDR1 is LGHDT, CDR2 YNNKEL (reference sequence). The chain's CDR3 is CASGQANYNEQYF. The CDR3, as DNA: TGTGCCAGCGGACAGGCGAATTACAATGAGCAGTACTTC.

This clonotype was observed a single time. The CDR3 bases are TGCAGTGCTAGGGAACTCCCAGGAGAGACCCAGTACTTC. It encodes CSARELPGETQYF. The chain recombines TRBV20-1 with TRBJ2-5; no firm D call. The CDR3 is 13 amino acids. V was pared by 3 bases and J by 4 bases, with 12 bases between. Germline V lookup: CDR1 DFQATT, CDR2 SNEGSKA (reference sequence).

This clonotype showed up many times. This sequence joins TRBV7-2 and TRBJ2-7; D gene uncertain. In germline, CDR1 is SGHTA, CDR2 FQGNSA. This CDR3 contains 14 residues. Trimming took 6 bases from V and 1 from J, leaving 13 bases between them. The CDR3 DNA follows: TGTGCCAGCAGTTCCCTTAGGGATTCCTACGAGCAGTACTTC. Protein sequence: CASSSLRDSYEQYF. Drawing the rest from reference TRBV7-2 and TRBJ2-7, the complete variable domain is GAGVSQSPSNKVTEKGKDVELRCDPISGHTALYWYRQSLGQGLEFLIYFQGNSAPDKSGLPSDRFSAERTGGSVSTLTIQRTQQEDSAVYLCASSSLRDSYEQYFGPGTRLTVT.

This clonotype was seen a few times. The chain recombines TRBV20-1 with TRBJ2-3; D remains unclear. The CDR3 has 14 residues. Trimming removed 5 bases at V and 0 bases at J, with 12 bases between. Germline V lookup: CDR1 DFQATT, CDR2 SNEGSKA (reference sequence). The CDR3 DNA sequence: TGCAGTGCTGCCCTGCCGGCGAGCACAGATACGCAGTATTTT. Protein product: CSAALPASTDTQYF.

This clonotype was seen a few times. The chain uses TRBV11-2 and TRBJ2-1, with 8 bases aligning to TRBD1. This CDR3 spans 15 amino acids. V lost 4 bases and J lost 9; bases outside the gene matches: 11. Looked up from germline, CDR1 is SGHAT and CDR2 is FQNNGV. CDR3 loop: CASSSSGQGLGEQFF. Written as DNA, the CDR3 is TGTGCCAGCAGCTCGAGCGGACAGGGCTTGGGTGAGCAGTTCTTC.

On this clonotype itself: A much larger clone sits a single nucleotide away, making a read error possible. The rearrangement joins TRBV28 to TRBJ2-5; no definite D call. This CDR3 has 13 residues. Germline V gene lookup returns CDR1 MDHEN and CDR2 SYDVKM. This CDR3 is CASVRAPGEAQYF. CDR3 coding DNA: TGTGCCAGCGTTAGGGCCCCAGGAGAGGCCCAGTACTTC.

The chain combines TRBV3-1 with TRBJ2-1, with 12 bases that match TRBD2. The ends lost 3 bases at V and 7 bases at J; junction bases unmatched: 7. The CDR3 is 16 residues long. Germline CDR1 LGHDT, CDR2 YNNKEL (reference sequence). CDR3 loop: CASSQLLAGGENEQFF. Written as DNA, the CDR3 is TGTGCCAGCAGCCAGTTACTAGCGGGAGGAGAAAATGAGCAGTTCTTC.

This clonotype was seen a handful of times. Written as DNA, the CDR3 is TGTGCCAGTAGTAGCTGGGAAAACTATGGCTACACCTTC. Protein product: CASSSWENYGYTF. V and J are TRBV19 and TRBJ1-2; D gene ambiguous. Germline CDR1 LNHDA, CDR2 SQIVND (reference sequence). The V and J ends lost 4 bases and 2 bases respectively, with 8 bases between them. The CDR3 sequence is 13 residues long.

This clonotype was counted many times. The chain uses TRBV6-6 and TRBJ2-1, with TRBD1 as a possible D gene (6 bases). The V end lost 6 bases, the J end lost 5 bases, and 14 bases lay between the germline ends. This CDR3 is built from 14 residues. The germline CDR1 and CDR2 sequences are MNHNY and SVGAGI (reference sequence). CDR3 DNA sequence: TGTGCCAGCAGATCACAGGGTTCGGACAATGAGCAGTTCTTC. Translated, it gives CASRSQGSDNEQFF.

The V and J genes are TRBV7-3 and TRBJ2-1; a weak D match, TRBD1 (5 bases). CDR1 and CDR2 from the germline V gene are SGHTA and FQGTGA. The germline V and J ends were trimmed by 4 bases and 6 bases, with 7 bases remaining between them. The CDR3 runs 12 residues. The CDR3: CASSSTANEQFF. CDR3 DNA: TGTGCCAGCAGCTCGACAGCCAATGAGCAGTTCTTC.

In the case of this clonotype: A much larger clone lies one base from this, so it may be a read error. This chain joins TRBV20-1 and TRBJ2-7, with TRBD2 as a possible D gene (6 bases). Germline CDR1 DFQATT, CDR2 SNEGSKA (reference sequence). V was cut by 3 bases and J by 3 bases, with 18 bases left in between. The CDR3 loop spans 15 amino acids. CDR3 sequence (DNA): TGCAGTGCTAGGGCCCCTCGCGGGGCCAACTACGAGCAGTACTTC. Translating it yields CSARAPRGANYEQYF.

In the case of this clonotype: Since a much larger clone is just one base distant, this may be a read error. The chain recombines TRBV29-1 with TRBJ2-7, with 10 bases identical to TRBD2. The CDR3 has 17 residues. With 7 bases clipped from V and 3 bases from J, the junction kept 18 bases outside the gene matches. The germline V gene has CDR1 SQVTM and CDR2 ANQGSEA. CDR3 region: CSATTRAGGSLNYEQYF. The CDR3 DNA sequence: TGCAGCGCGACCACAAGAGCGGGGGGGAGTCTCAACTACGAGCAGTACTTC.

This rearrangement joins TRBV2 to TRBJ1-1; D is perhaps TRBD1 (6 bases). The V and J ends lost 6 bases and 4 bases respectively, with 12 bases between them. In germline, CDR1 is SNHLY, CDR2 FYNNEI. The CDR3 contains 13 residues. The CDR3 here is CASSAGQFTEAFF. The CDR3, as DNA: TGTGCCAGCAGCGCTGGACAGTTCACTGAAGCTTTCTTT. Supplemented by reference TRBV2 and TRBJ1-1, the full variable domain reads EPEVTQTPSHQVTQMGQEVILRCVPISNHLYFYWYRQILGQKVEFLVSFYNNEISEKSEIFDDQFSVERPDGSNFTLKIRSTKLEDSAMYFCASSAGQFTEAFFGQGTRLTVV.

This clonotype was seen a few times. The chain joins TRBV6-5 to TRBJ1-2; D might be TRBD1 (6 bases). The V gene lost 2 bases and the J gene lost 6 bases, with 10 bases spanning the gap. There are 13 residues in the CDR3. CDR1 is MNHEY, CDR2 SVGAGI, per germline. CDR3 region: CASSYLGADGYTF. The CDR3 bases are TGTGCCAGCAGTTACCTGGGGGCTGATGGCTACACCTTC.

The count of this clonotype is one. An end of the junction does not agree with germline; a read error may underlie this. The chain is built from TRBV11-2 and TRBJ2-5; TRBD1 matches 8 bases. Looked up from germline, CDR1 is SGHAT and CDR2 is FQNNGV. This CDR3 has 16 residues. The CDR3: CVSSLYIGTGGETQYF. The CDR3 nucleotides read TGTGTCAGCAGCTTATACATTGGGACAGGAGGGGAGACCCAGTACTTC. Full variable domain (missing parts from reference TRBV11-2 and TRBJ2-5): EAGVAQSPRYKIIEKRQSVAFWCNPISGHATLYWYQQILGQGPKLLIQFQNNGVVDDSQLPKDRFSAERLKGVDSTLKIQPAKLEDSAVYLCVSSLYIGTGGETQYFGPGTRLLVL.

The sample holds a few counts of this clonotype. The chain is built from TRBV18 and TRBJ2-1; no firm D call. The V end lost 3 bases, the J end lost 5 bases, and 14 bases lay between the germline ends. This CDR3 spans 15 amino acids. Germline V gene lookup returns CDR1 KGHSH and CDR2 LQKENI. The CDR3 region has the DNA TGTGCCAGCTCACCTTGGTGGGCCCAAAACAATGAGCAGTTCTTC. It specifies CASSPWWAQNNEQFF. Full variable domain (missing parts from reference TRBV18 and TRBJ2-1): NAGVMQNPRHLVRRRGQEARLRCSPMKGHSHVYWYRQLPEEGLKFMVYLQKENIIDESGMPKERFSAEFPKEGPSILRIQQVVRGDSAAYFCASSPWWAQNNEQFFGPGTRLTVL.

This clonotype came up many times. The genes are TRBV7-2 and TRBJ2-7, with D possibly being TRBD2 (6 bases). V lost 5 bases and J lost 5, with 10 bases in between. The CDR3 consists of 12 residues. Germline values: CDR1 SGHTA, CDR2 FQGNSA. This chain's CDR3 is CASSILANEQYF. The CDR3 region has the DNA TGTGCCAGCAGCATACTAGCAAACGAGCAGTACTTC.